This T cell receptor (beta chain) was identified during a study of blood T cell repertoires in COVID-19. Produced via immunoSEQ multiplex PCR; TCRdb's table is partial and in-frame only. The data show about 60,000 clones, with approximately 80% seen just once and roughly 10% held by the top ten. CDR1 is SGHDT, CDR2 YYEEEE, per germline. Trimming took off 2 bases at V and 4 bases at J, with 23 bases between the two ends. CDR3 length: 18 amino acids. This sequence was found in a man between 50 and 59 years old with COVID-19, enrolled during active disease. The chain employs TRBV5-6 and TRBJ2-3, with D perhaps TRBD2 (6 bases). Source material: peripheral blood. CDR3: CASSFETALGGGSDTQYF. Written as DNA, the CDR3 is TGTGCCAGCAGCTTTGAGACGGCCTTGGGAGGAGGTTCAGATACGCAGTATTTT. Supplemented by reference TRBV5-6 and TRBJ2-3, the full variable domain reads DAGVTQSPTHLIKTRGQQVTLRCSPKSGHDTVSWYQQALGQGPQFIFQYYEEEERQRGNFPDRFSGHQFPNYSSELNVNALLLGDSALYLCASSFETALGGGSDTQYFGPGTRLTVL.